This paragraph reports one T cell receptor (beta chain). Its cognate antigen is unknown. The data were obtained in a study of graft-versus-host responses after intestinal transplantation. Here immunoSEQ multiplex PCR was the method, and the copy in TCRdb shows in-frame clones only, minus some. The data contain some 9,600 clones, approximately 87% of them singletons. CDR1 ENHRY and CDR2 SYGVKD come from the germline V gene. The V gene lost 4 bases and the J gene lost 0 bases, with 10 bases spanning the gap. CDR3 length: 15 residues. Whole-study results and caveats: The highest levels of circulating GvH clones went along with early declines in HvG clones after transplant. GvH clones surfaced in recipient marrow, some emerging earlier in ileum or blood.

Sequences were derived from PBMCs, sampled approximately 240 days after intestinal transplant. The chain joins TRBV10-3 to TRBJ2-1, with D maybe TRBD2 (5 bases). The TCR originated in a human patient who received an intestinal transplant, so some T cells may come from the graft donor. CDR3 bases: TGTGCCATCAGTGCCGGGGTTAGCTCCTACAATGAGCAGTTCTTC. It specifies CAISAGVSSYNEQFF.